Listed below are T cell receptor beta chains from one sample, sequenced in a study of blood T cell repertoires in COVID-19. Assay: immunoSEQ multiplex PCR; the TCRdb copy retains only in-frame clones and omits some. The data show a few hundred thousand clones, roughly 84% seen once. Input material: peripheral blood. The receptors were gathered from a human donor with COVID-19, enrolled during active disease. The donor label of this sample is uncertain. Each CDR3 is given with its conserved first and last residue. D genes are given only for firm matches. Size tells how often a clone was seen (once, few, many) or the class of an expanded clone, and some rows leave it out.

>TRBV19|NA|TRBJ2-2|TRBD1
CASKPGQGPNTGELFF
TGTGCCAGTAAACCGGGACAGGGACCGAACACCGGGGAGCTGTTTTTT
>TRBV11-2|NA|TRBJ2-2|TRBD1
CASSLMGGWTGPGELFF
TGTGCCAGCAGCCTTATGGGGGGATGGACAGGGCCCGGGGAGCTGTTTTTT
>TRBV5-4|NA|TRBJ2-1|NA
CASSLSIVWGLNEQFF
TGTGCCAGCAGCTTGTCGATCGTTTGGGGGCTGAATGAGCAGTTCTTC
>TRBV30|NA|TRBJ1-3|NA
CAWSHRVRGNTIYF
TGTGCCTGGAGTCACCGGGTTCGTGGAAACACCATATATTTT
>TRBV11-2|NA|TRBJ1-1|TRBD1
CASSLDQGGLAFF
TGTGCCAGCAGCTTAGATCAAGGGGGCTTAGCTTTCTTT
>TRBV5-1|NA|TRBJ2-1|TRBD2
CASSLGSSSGEQFF
TGCGCCAGCAGCTTGGGAAGTTCTAGCGGTGAGCAGTTCTTC
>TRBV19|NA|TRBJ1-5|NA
CASRQTDSNQPQHF
TGTGCCAGTAGGCAGACAGATAGCAATCAGCCCCAGCATTTT
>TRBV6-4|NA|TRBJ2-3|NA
CASGSAGDTQYF
TGTGCCAGCGGTTCAGCGGGAGATACGCAGTATTTT
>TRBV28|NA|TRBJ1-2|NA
CASSFGSYGYTF
TGTGCCAGCAGTTTTGGCAGCTATGGCTACACCTTC
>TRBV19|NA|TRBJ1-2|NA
CASCWGPGSYGYTF
TGTGCCAGCTGTTGGGGGCCGGGAAGCTATGGCTACACCTTC
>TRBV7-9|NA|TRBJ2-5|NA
CASSSRLIGGGPETQYF
TGTGCCAGCAGCTCCCGACTGATAGGGGGAGGGCCGGAGACCCAGTACTTC
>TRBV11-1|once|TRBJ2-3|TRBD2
CASSIPGAGGTDTQYF
TGTGCCAGCAGCATCCCGGGAGCGGGAGGCACAGATACGCAGTATTTT
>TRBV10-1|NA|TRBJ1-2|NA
CASSPGTNYGYTF
TGCGCCAGCAGTCCAGGGACTAACTATGGCTACACCTTC
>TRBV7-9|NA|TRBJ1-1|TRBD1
CASSVRQGRTEAFF
TGTGCCAGCAGCGTGCGACAGGGCAGGACTGAAGCTTTCTTT
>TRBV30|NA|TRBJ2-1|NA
CACAGFGEQFF
TGTGCCTGTGCGGGGTTTGGTGAGCAGTTCTTC
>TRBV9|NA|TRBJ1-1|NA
CASSVRGGDTEAFF
TGTGCCAGCAGTGTTAGGGGAGGGGACACTGAAGCTTTCTTT
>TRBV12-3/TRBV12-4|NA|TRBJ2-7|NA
CASSLGAEQYF
TGTGCCAGCAGTTTAGGGGCCGAGCAGTACTTC
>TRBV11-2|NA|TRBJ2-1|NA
CASSLRVEQFF
TGTGCCAGCAGCTTACGCGTTGAGCAGTTCTTC
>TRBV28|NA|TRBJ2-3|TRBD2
CASSLFLGLAGVATDTQYF
TGTGCCAGCAGTTTATTCCTAGGACTAGCGGGAGTGGCTACAGATACGCAGTATTTT
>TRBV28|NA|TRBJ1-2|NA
CASSSPGNYGYTF
TGTGCCAGCAGTTCCCCAGGGAACTATGGCTACACCTTC
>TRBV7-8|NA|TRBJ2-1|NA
CASSLDSRNEQFF
TGTGCCAGCAGCTTAGACAGTCGCAATGAGCAGTTCTTC
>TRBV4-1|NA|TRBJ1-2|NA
CASSQAETARGYTF
TGCGCCAGCAGCCAAGCGGAAACAGCTCGCGGCTACACCTTC
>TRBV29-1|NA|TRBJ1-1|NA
CSLKTGGDTEAFF
TGCAGCCTGAAAACTGGAGGGGACACTGAAGCTTTCTTT
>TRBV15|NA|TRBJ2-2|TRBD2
CATSTRGRVGAGELFF
TGTGCCACCTCCACCCGCGGGAGGGTTGGGGCCGGGGAGCTGTTTTTT
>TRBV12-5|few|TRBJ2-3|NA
CASGGSTDTQYF
TGTGCTAGTGGGGGCAGCACAGATACGCAGTATTTT
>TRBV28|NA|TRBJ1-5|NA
CASRGGGVPINQPQHF
TGTGCCAGCAGGGGCGGCGGGGTTCCGATCAATCAGCCCCAGCATTTT
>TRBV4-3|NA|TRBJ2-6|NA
CASSRQASGANVLTF
TGCGCCAGCAGCCGGCAGGCCTCTGGGGCCAACGTCCTGACTTTC
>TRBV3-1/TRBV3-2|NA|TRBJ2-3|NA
CASSQEGTRRPDTQYF
TGTGCCAGCAGCCAAGAGGGCACGCGGAGGCCCGATACGCAGTATTTT
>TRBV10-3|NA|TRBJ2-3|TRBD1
CAISEPDRGMADTQYF
TGTGCCATCAGTGAGCCGGACAGGGGCATGGCAGATACGCAGTATTTT
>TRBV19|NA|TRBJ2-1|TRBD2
CASSSGTSSGGEQFF
TGTGCCAGTAGTTCCGGGACTAGCTCGGGCGGTGAGCAGTTCTTC
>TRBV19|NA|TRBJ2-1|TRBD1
CASTGTGTYNEQFF
TGTGCCAGTACCGGGACAGGGACATACAATGAGCAGTTCTTC
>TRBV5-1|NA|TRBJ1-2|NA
CASTTLDGEGGYTF
TGCGCCAGCACCACACTTGACGGGGAAGGCGGCTACACCTTC
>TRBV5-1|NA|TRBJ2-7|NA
CASSLGQIDEQYF
TGCGCCAGCAGCTTGGGTCAGATCGACGAGCAGTACTTC
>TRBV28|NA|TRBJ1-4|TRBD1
CASSLYRGWDVNEKLFF
TGTGCCAGCAGTTTATACAGGGGGTGGGATGTCAATGAAAAACTGTTTTTT
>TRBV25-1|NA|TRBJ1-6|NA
CASSAFNSPLHF
TGTGCCAGCAGTGCTTTTAATTCACCCCTCCACTTT
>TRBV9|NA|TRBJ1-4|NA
CASSPASRGRNEKLFF
TGTGCCAGCAGCCCCGCTTCCAGGGGACGCAATGAAAAACTGTTTTTT
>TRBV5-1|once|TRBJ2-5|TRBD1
CASSWIGTGQETQYF
TGCGCCAGCAGCTGGATCGGGACAGGTCAAGAGACCCAGTACTTC
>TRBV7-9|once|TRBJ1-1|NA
CASSPAGGTEAFF
TGTGCCAGCAGCCCTGCCGGAGGCACTGAAGCTTTCTTT
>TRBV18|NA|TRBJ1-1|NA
CASSPFHSGNTEAFF
TGTGCCAGCTCACCATTCCATTCAGGGAACACTGAAGCTTTCTTT
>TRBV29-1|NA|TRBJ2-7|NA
CSVDRGRGYEQYF
TGCAGCGTTGATCGGGGCAGGGGATACGAGCAGTACTTC
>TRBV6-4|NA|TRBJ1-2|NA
CASSDSGGDGYTF
TGTGCCAGCAGTGACTCAGGGGGGGATGGCTACACCTTC
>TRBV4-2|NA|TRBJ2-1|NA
CASSQAGENNEQFF
TGTGCCAGCAGCCAAGCGGGAGAAAACAATGAGCAGTTCTTC
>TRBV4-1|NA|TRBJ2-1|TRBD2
CASSQLLAGGEDEQFF
TGCGCCAGCAGCCAATTACTAGCGGGAGGGGAGGATGAGCAGTTCTTC
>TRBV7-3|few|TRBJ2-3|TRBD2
CASSLRTSAADTQYF
TGTGCCAGCAGCCTCCGGACTAGCGCGGCAGATACGCAGTATTTT
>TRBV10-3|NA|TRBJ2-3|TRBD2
CAISTLGGSGDTQYF
TGTGCCATCAGTACCCTGGGCGGGAGTGGAGATACGCAGTATTTT
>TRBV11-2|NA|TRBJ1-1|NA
CASSLDRDTEAFF
TGTGCCAGCAGCTTAGATCGGGACACTGAAGCTTTCTTT
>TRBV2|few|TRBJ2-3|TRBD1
CASRPDRGLDTQYF
TGTGCCAGCAGACCGGACAGGGGGCTAGATACGCAGTATTTT
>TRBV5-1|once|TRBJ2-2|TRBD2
CASTGLAENTGELFF
TGCGCCAGCACCGGACTAGCCGAAAACACCGGGGAGCTGTTTTTT
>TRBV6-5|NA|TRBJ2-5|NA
CASSTGTSEETQYF
TGTGCCAGCTCCACCGGGACATCAGAAGAGACCCAGTACTTC
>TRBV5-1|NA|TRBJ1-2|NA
CASSLEAENYGYTF
TGCGCCAGCAGCTTGGAGGCGGAGAACTATGGCTACACCTTC
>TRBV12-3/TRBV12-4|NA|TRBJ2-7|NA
CASSFGTPGEQYF
TGTGCCAGCAGCTTCGGGACTCCTGGCGAGCAGTACTTC
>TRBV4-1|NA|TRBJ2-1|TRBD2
CASSQAGVWEQFF
TGCGCCAGCAGCCAGGCGGGAGTTTGGGAGCAGTTCTTC
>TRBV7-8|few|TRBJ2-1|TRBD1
CASSLVRDRGPRQFF
TGTGCCAGCAGCTTAGTGAGAGACAGGGGGCCTCGACAGTTCTTC
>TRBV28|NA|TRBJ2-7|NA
CASSRSPYEQYF
TGTGCCAGCAGCCGGTCACCCTACGAGCAGTACTTC
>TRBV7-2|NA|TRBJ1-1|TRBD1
CASSATGTANTEAFF
TGTGCCAGCAGCGCAACCGGGACAGCGAACACTGAAGCTTTCTTT
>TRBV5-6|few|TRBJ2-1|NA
CASSPLGLHYNEQFF
TGTGCCAGCAGCCCCCTGGGACTCCATTACAATGAGCAGTTCTTC